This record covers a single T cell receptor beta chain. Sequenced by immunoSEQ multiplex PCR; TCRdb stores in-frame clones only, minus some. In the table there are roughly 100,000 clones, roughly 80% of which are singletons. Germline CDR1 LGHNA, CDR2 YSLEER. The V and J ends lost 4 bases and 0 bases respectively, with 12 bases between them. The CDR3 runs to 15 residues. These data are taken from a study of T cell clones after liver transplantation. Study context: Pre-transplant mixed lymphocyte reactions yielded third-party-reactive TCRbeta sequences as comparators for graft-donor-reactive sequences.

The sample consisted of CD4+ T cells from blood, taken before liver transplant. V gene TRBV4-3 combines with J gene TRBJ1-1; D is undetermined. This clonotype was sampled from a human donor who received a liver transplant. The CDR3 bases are TGCGCCAGCAGCCGCGTCGCAGGACTGAACACTGAAGCTTTCTTT. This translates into CASSRVAGLNTEAFF.